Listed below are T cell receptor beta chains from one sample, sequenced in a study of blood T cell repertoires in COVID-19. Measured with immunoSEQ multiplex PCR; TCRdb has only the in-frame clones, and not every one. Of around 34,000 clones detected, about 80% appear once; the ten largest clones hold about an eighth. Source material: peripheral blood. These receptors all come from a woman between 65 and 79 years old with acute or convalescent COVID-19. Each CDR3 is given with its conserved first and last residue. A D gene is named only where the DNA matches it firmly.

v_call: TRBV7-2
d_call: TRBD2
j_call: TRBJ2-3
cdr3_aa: CASSLVLLAGLTDTQYF
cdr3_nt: TGTGCCAGCAGCTTAGTCCTGCTAGCGGGCCTCACAGATACGCAGTATTTT

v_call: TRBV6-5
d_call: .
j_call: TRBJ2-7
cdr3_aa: CASSYRGEQYF
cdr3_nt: TGTGCCAGCAGTTACAGGGGTGAGCAGTACTTC

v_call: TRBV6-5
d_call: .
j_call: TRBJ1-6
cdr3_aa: CASSYSWDTTLSPLHF
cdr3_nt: TGTGCCAGCAGTTACTCTTGGGACACTACCCTTTCACCCCTCCACTTT

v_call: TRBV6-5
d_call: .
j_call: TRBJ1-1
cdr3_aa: CASRPRITGYTEAFF
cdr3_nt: TGTGCCAGCAGGCCGCGGATCACAGGGTACACTGAAGCTTTCTTT

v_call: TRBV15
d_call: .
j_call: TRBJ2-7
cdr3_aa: CATSRDEGNYEQYF
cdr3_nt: TGTGCCACCAGCAGAGATGAGGGCAACTACGAGCAGTACTTC

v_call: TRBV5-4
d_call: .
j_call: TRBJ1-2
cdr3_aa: CASSPDATGLYGYTF
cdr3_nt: TGTGCCAGCAGCCCTGACGCGACAGGCCTCTATGGCTACACCTTC

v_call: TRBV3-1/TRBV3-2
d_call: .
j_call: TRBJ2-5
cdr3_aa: CASSQQGGTQETQYF
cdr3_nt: TGTGCCAGCAGCCAGCAGGGGGGCACTCAAGAGACCCAGTACTTC

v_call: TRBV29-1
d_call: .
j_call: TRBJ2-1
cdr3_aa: CSVAEPHYNEQFF
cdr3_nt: TGCAGCGTTGCTGAGCCCCACTACAATGAGCAGTTCTTC

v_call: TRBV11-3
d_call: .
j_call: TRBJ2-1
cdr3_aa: CASSLGGPATDEQFF
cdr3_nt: TGTGCCAGCAGCTTAGGGGGCCCTGCCACGGATGAGCAGTTCTTC

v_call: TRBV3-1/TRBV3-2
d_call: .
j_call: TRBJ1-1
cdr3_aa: CASSWDMSTEAFF
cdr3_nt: TGTGCCAGCAGCTGGGACATGAGCACTGAAGCTTTCTTT

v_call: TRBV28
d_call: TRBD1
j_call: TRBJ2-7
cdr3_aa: CASSTSGTGFPEQYF
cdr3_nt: TGTGCCAGCAGTACCTCCGGGACAGGTTTCCCCGAGCAGTACTTC

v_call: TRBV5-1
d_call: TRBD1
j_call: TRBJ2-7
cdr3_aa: CASSSGTALYEQYF
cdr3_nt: TGCGCCAGCAGCTCCGGGACAGCCCTCTACGAGCAGTACTTC

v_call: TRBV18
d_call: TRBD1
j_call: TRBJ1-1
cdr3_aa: CASSQGQGWTEAFF
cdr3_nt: TGTGCCAGCTCACAGGGACAGGGATGGACTGAAGCTTTCTTT